This TCR beta chain was captured in a study of shared clonotypes between healthy human individuals. In the authors' methods: For the immunoSEQ data, sequences were junction-only without quality scores, so filtering differed. The table came from immunoSEQ multiplex PCR; TCRdb's copy has only in-frame clones and leaves some out. The DNA gave D and trimming, while V, J and clone size come from that table. The sample carries 2 million to 2.5 million clones, less than 95% recorded once. Looked up from germline, CDR1 is SGHNT and CDR2 is YYREEE (reference sequence). V lost 0 bases and J 0 bases, leaving 10 bases between the germline ends. The CDR3 has 15 residues.

The chain recombines TRBV5-4 with TRBJ2-7, with no clear D. Sequencing was performed on naive CD4+ T cells from PBMCs. As for subset: CD45RA+ positively selected. The clonotype comes from a man in his late teens or twenties in good health. Some clones in this sample may be carry-over from other donors' samples. Here the CDR3 DNA reads TGTGCCAGCAGCTTGGCCGGAATAAGCTCCTACGAGCAGTACTTC. As protein: CASSLAGISSYEQYF. The variable domain in full, with the rest retrieved from reference TRBV5-4 and TRBJ2-7, is ETGVTQSPTHLIKTRGQQVTLRCSSQSGHNTVSWYQQALGQGPQFIFQYYREEENGRGNFPPRFSGLQFPNYSSELNVNALELDDSALYLCASSLAGISSYEQYFGPGTRLTVT.